The clone carrying this T cell receptor (beta chain) came up a few times. The target antigen is unknown. There are 12 residues in the CDR3. V was trimmed by 6 bases and J by 4 bases, leaving 9 bases between them. CDR1 and CDR2 (germline): SGHTS, YDEGEE. Caucasian individuals from Russia who were healthy and aged 6 to 90 acted as donors. It was with a sample-barcoded 5' primer and a J-beta primer mix that a second PCR of about 7 to 12 cycles was run. TCRdb reanalysed the 5' RACE reads using MiXCR and keeps one entry per CDR3 protein. The table lists 1.5 million to 2 million distinct CDR3 sequences, 28% of them singletons. These data are taken from a study of blood T cells in healthy people across ages. Findings and limits, study-wide: PBMCs left unsorted prevented a conclusive naive versus antigen-experienced comparison. Age brought a roughly linear fall in TCR beta diversity measured per million T cells.

The chain combines TRBV5-8 with TRBJ2-3, with unresolved D. The sequence came from a woman aged 25-40 years in good health. Specimen: blood. CDR3 bases: TGTGCCAGCACCCGCACCGCAGATACGCAGTATTTT. Translated, it gives CASTRTADTQYF.